Each of the 20 T cell receptor beta chains below was sequenced from the same sample in a study of cytomegalovirus exposure and HLA in healthy donors. The data were produced by immunoSEQ multiplex PCR, yet TCRdb's version contains in-frame clones alone and is incomplete. The table has about 130,000 clones, about 88% seen once. The sequenced sample was PBMCs. These receptors all stem from a young man in good health and CMV-seronegative.

The V gene is TRBV27, the J gene TRBJ2-2, with 9 bases fitting TRBD2. V lost 1 base and J lost 4; bases outside the gene matches: 7. The CDR3 loop spans 17 amino acids. The germline gives CDR1 MNHEY, CDR2 SMNVEV (reference sequence). The CDR3 DNA is TGTGCCAGCAGTTTATGGCGGGAGGGCCCGACCACCGGGGAGCTGTTTTTT. Protein product: CASSLWREGPTTGELFF.

J is TRBJ1-6 and V is TRBV11-3; 7 positions match TRBD1. Germline V lookup: CDR1 SGHNT, CDR2 YENEEA. With 8 bases clipped from V and 7 bases from J, the junction kept 5 bases outside the gene matches. The CDR3 loop spans 13 amino acids. CDR3 amino acids: CASSGTENSPLHF. The CDR3 bases are TGTGCCAGCTCCGGGACAGAAAATTCACCCCTCCACTTT.

This chain uses TRBV2 with TRBJ2-1; TRBD1 matches at 7 bases. Germline V gene data show CDR1 as SNHLY and CDR2 as FYNNEI. The length of the CDR3 is 13 residues. J lost 5 bases, V lost 7 bases, and 5 bases had no gene match. CDR3 in DNA: TGTGCCAGCAAAAGGGGGCCTAACAATGAGCAGTTCTTC. Protein product: CASKRGPNNEQFF.

The rearrangement joins TRBV11-3 to TRBJ2-1; 14 bases fit TRBD2. This CDR3 comprises 18 residues. In germline, CDR1 is SGHNT, CDR2 YENEEA. The trim removed 5 bases at V and 7 bases at J, leaving 13 bases unmatched. This CDR3 reads CASSEGNRLAGGGNEQFF. CDR3 DNA: TGTGCCAGCAGCGAGGGTAATAGACTAGCGGGAGGGGGGAATGAGCAGTTCTTC. Variable domain in full (rest from reference TRBV11-3 and TRBJ2-1): EAGVVQSPRYKIIEKKQPVAFWCNPISGHNTLYWYLQNLGQGPELLIRYENEEAVDDSQLPKDRFSAERLKGVDSTLKIQPAELGDSAVYLCASSEGNRLAGGGNEQFFGPGTRLTVL.

J is TRBJ2-7 and V is TRBV28; TRBD2 aligns across 8 bases. V shed 2 bases and J 3 bases; nucleotides not matched to a gene: 6. Germline values: CDR1 MDHEN, CDR2 SYDVKM. The CDR3 has 15 amino acids. The CDR3 DNA follows: TGTGCCAGCAGTTTAGGGATAGCGGGGCTCTACGAGCAGTACTTC. Translating gives CASSLGIAGLYEQYF.

J is TRBJ2-1 and V is TRBV15; tentative D call: TRBD2 (5 bases). The V end lost 1 base, the J end lost 1 base, and 11 bases lay between the germline ends. CDR3 length equals 16 residues. CDR1 is LNHNV, CDR2 YYDKDF, per germline (reference sequence). CDR3 nucleotides: TGTGCCACCAGCAGAGGCGGCGGGCCATCCTACAATGAGCAGTTCTTC. The encoded protein is CATSRGGGPSYNEQFF. The complete variable domain, with remaining parts taken from reference TRBV15 and TRBJ2-1, reads DAMVIQNPRYQVTQFGKPVTLSCSQTLNHNVMYWYQQKSSQAPKLLFHYYDKDFNNEADTPDNFQSRRPNTSFCFLDIRSPGLGDTAMYLCATSRGGGPSYNEQFFGPGTRLTVL.

The V gene is TRBV5-1, the J gene TRBJ1-5; D gene unclear. The V and J ends lost 0 bases and 0 bases respectively, with 4 bases between them. Germline lookup yields CDR1 SGHRS and CDR2 YFSETQ. The CDR3 consists of 14 residues. Here the CDR3 reads CASSLGSSNQPQHF. The DNA for the CDR3 is TGCGCCAGCAGCTTGGGTAGTAGCAATCAGCCCCAGCATTTT.

This clone showed up just a few times. The chain's CDR3 is CASRPTSGRSYEQYF. As DNA, the CDR3 is TGTGCCAGCAGACCGACTAGCGGGCGGTCCTACGAGCAGTACTTC. V gene TRBV6-6 combines with J gene TRBJ2-7, with 10 bases aligning to TRBD2. This CDR3 contains 15 residues. CDR1 and CDR2 from the germline V gene are MNHNY and SVGAGI (reference sequence). V dropped 6 bases and J dropped 1; count of bases not matched to a gene: 6.

The chain combines TRBV6-1 with TRBJ2-4, with 8 bases fitting TRBD1. The ends lost 0 bases at V and 8 bases at J; junction bases unmatched: 6. The germline V gene encodes CDR1 MNHNS and CDR2 SASEGT. The CDR3 runs 15 residues. CDR3 nucleotide sequence: TGTGCCAGCAGTGAAGCGCGGACAGGGTATGACATTCAGTACTTC. Its translation is CASSEARTGYDIQYF.

This chain links TRBV5-1 with TRBJ1-1, with D perhaps matching TRBD1 (6 bases). The length of the CDR3 is 17 residues. V lost 0 bases to trimming and J lost 5 bases, with 20 bases between them. Per the germline V gene, CDR1 is SGHRS and CDR2 is YFSETQ. CDR3 bases: TGCGCCAGCAGCTTGGTGACAGGTTTGCAGGCTAAAACTGAAGCTTTCTTT. This translates into CASSLVTGLQAKTEAFF.

The genes are TRBV30 and TRBJ2-7, with D maybe TRBD2 (5 bases). Germline V CDR1 and CDR2: GTSNPN, SVGIG (reference sequence). The CDR3 spans 14 residues. The germline V and J ends were trimmed by 3 bases and 5 bases, with 17 bases remaining between them. The CDR3: CAWSTNKGSNEQYF. CDR3 DNA: TGTGCCTGGAGCACCAACAAAGGGAGTAACGAGCAGTACTTC.

This clone appeared a single time. J is TRBJ2-7 and V is TRBV10-2, with 10 positions matching TRBD1. V shed 2 bases, J shed 6 bases, and the junction held 13 bases outside the gene matches. Germline-derived CDR1 and CDR2 are WSHSY and SAAADI. This CDR3 contains 17 residues. CDR3 loop: CASSEGDRDRGRGEQYF. Here the CDR3 DNA reads TGCGCCAGCAGTGAGGGAGACCGGGACAGGGGAAGAGGCGAGCAGTACTTC.

V usage is TRBV7-6 and J usage is TRBJ2-3, with D perhaps matching TRBD2 (5 bases). V dropped 6 bases and J dropped 3 bases, with 22 bases sitting between them. The CDR3 extends over 17 amino acids. Germline loops: CDR1 SGHVS, CDR2 FNYEAQ. The CDR3 sequence: CASSLLAGTSGTDTQYF. CDR3 DNA sequence: TGTGCCAGCAGTTTACTGGCCGGCACTTCGGGGACAGATACGCAGTATTTT.

The chain employs TRBV5-6 and TRBJ2-7; the D gene is possibly TRBD1 (5 bases). V lost 5 bases and J lost 0, with 12 bases in between. The germline V gene has CDR1 SGHDT and CDR2 YYEEEE. The CDR3 contains 14 residues. The CDR3 region is CASSPDSSSYEQYF. The CDR3 region has the DNA TGTGCCAGCAGTCCTGACAGCAGCTCCTACGAGCAGTACTTC. Full variable domain (missing parts from reference TRBV5-6 and TRBJ2-7): DAGVTQSPTHLIKTRGQQVTLRCSPKSGHDTVSWYQQALGQGPQFIFQYYEEEERQRGNFPDRFSGHQFPNYSSELNVNALLLGDSALYLCASSPDSSSYEQYFGPGTRLTVT.

J is TRBJ1-3 and V is TRBV19; TRBD1 is a possible D gene (5 bases). Germline V CDR1 and CDR2: LNHDA, SQIVND (reference sequence). The CDR3 totals 15 residues. Between the trimmed V and J ends, which lost 4 bases and 0 bases, there was a span of 10 bases. CDR3 DNA: TGTGCCAGTAGTAGGGGCGGGAGCTCTGGAAACACCATATATTTT. Translated, it gives CASSRGGSSGNTIYF.

The chain links TRBV29-1 to TRBJ1-2; D is perhaps TRBD1 (6 bases). The CDR3 extends over 12 amino acids. The germline V gene has CDR1 SQVTM and CDR2 ANQGSEA. The CDR3 region is CSVRQVGYGYTF. DNA for the CDR3: TGCAGTGTTCGACAGGTGGGATATGGCTACACCTTC.

The gene calls are TRBV19 and TRBJ2-2; 7 nucleotides align to TRBD1. The germline V gene has CDR1 LNHDA and CDR2 SQIVND (reference sequence). V lost 7 bases, J lost 4 bases, and 6 bases stayed unmatched. The CDR3 spans 14 residues. CDR3 DNA: TGTGCCAGTACGACAGGGAAAGTCACCGGGGAGCTGTTTTTT. Translating gives CASTTGKVTGELFF.

V and J are TRBV27 and TRBJ1-2, with 8 bases that match TRBD1. The CDR3 is 18 amino acids. Germline V gene data show CDR1 as MNHEY and CDR2 as SMNVEV (reference sequence). With V trimmed by 0 bases and J by 5 bases, 14 bases remained unmatched. The CDR3 bases are TGTGCCAGCAGTTTATCTCCCTCAGGGGGCGCCGTCGGTTATGGCTACACCTTC. Translating it yields CASSLSPSGGAVGYGYTF.

This clone was detected only once. CDR3 DNA sequence: TGCGCCAGCAGCCCCACCATCCGGGCGACAGACGGCTCTGGAAACACCATATATTTT. Its protein product is CASSPTIRATDGSGNTIYF. The chain couples TRBV5-1 to TRBJ1-3, with a weak D call TRBD1 (5 bases). The CDR3 loop spans 19 amino acids. Germline V gene sequence: CDR1 SGHRS, CDR2 YFSETQ. The V gene lost 4 bases and the J gene lost 0 bases, with 23 bases spanning the gap.

The rearrangement links TRBV2 to TRBJ2-2; D call uncertain. Germline V gene lookup returns CDR1 SNHLY and CDR2 FYNNEI. V lost 5 bases to trimming and J lost 1 base, with 5 bases between them. This CDR3 has 13 residues. The CDR3 sequence: CASSIRNTGELFF. The CDR3 DNA is TGTGCCAGCAGTATCAGGAACACCGGGGAGCTGTTTTTT.